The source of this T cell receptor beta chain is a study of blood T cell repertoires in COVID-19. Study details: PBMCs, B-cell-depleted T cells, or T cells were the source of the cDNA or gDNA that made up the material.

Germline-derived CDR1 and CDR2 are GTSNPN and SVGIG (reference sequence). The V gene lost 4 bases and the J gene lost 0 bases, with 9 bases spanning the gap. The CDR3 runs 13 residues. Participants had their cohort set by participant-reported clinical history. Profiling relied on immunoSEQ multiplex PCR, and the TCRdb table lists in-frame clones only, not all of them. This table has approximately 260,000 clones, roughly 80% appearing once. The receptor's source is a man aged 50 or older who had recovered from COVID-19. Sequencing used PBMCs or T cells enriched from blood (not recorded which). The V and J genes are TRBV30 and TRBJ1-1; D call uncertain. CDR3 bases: TGTGCCTGGATGTATAGATTGAACACTGAAGCTTTCTTT. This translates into CAWMYRLNTEAFF.